The rows below give T cell receptor beta chains drawn from one sample of a study of OX40 agonist ivuxolimab in advanced cancers. The assay was immunoSEQ multiplex PCR, and TCRdb's table has in-frame clones only and misses some. The table shows some 25,000 clones, with around 85% occurring only once. The sample was CD4+ or CD8+ T cells sorted from blood, taken in a trial of the OX40 agonist ivuxolimab. All receptors come from an adult with an advanced solid tumor such as melanoma, head and neck, liver or kidney cancer. Both conserved end residues are part of each CDR3. Fields, in order: D gene, J gene, clone size, V gene, CDR3 DNA, CDR3 protein. The D gene is left open where the match is weak. Clone size is stated in some rows and not others, as once, few, many or a class when expanded.

D gene: -; J gene: TRBJ2-7; clone size: few; V gene: TRBV13; CDR3 DNA: TGTGCCAGCAGCTTAAGCGCAGGAGACTACGAGCAGTACTTC; CDR3 protein: CASSLSAGDYEQYF
D gene: -; J gene: TRBJ1-5; clone size: few; V gene: TRBV27; CDR3 DNA: TGTGCCAGCAGTTTCGATCTCAATCAGCCCCAGCATTTT; CDR3 protein: CASSFDLNQPQHF
D gene: TRBD1; J gene: TRBJ2-1; clone size: -; V gene: TRBV5-1; CDR3 DNA: TGCGCCAGCAGCTTGGCCCCGGGACAGATCAATGAGCAGTTCTTC; CDR3 protein: CASSLAPGQINEQFF
D gene: -; J gene: TRBJ1-2; clone size: -; V gene: TRBV20-1; CDR3 DNA: TGCAGCATACAGAACCACTATGGCTACACCTTC; CDR3 protein: CSIQNHYGYTF
D gene: -; J gene: TRBJ2-7; clone size: few; V gene: TRBV5-1; CDR3 DNA: TGCGCCAGCAGCAAGACGGCTTACGAGCAGTACTTC; CDR3 protein: CASSKTAYEQYF
D gene: TRBD1; J gene: TRBJ2-3; clone size: -; V gene: TRBV5-4; CDR3 DNA: TGTGCCAGCAGCTTGGTTGGACAGGGGACAGATACGCAGTATTTT; CDR3 protein: CASSLVGQGTDTQYF
D gene: TRBD1; J gene: TRBJ1-6; clone size: -; V gene: TRBV10-2; CDR3 DNA: TGCGCCAGCAGTGATGGGACAGTTTATTCACCCCTCCACTTT; CDR3 protein: CASSDGTVYSPLHF
D gene: -; J gene: TRBJ2-1; clone size: -; V gene: TRBV19; CDR3 DNA: TGTGCCAGTAGTATGTCGGGAACCTACAATGAGCAGTTCTTC; CDR3 protein: CASSMSGTYNEQFF
D gene: -; J gene: TRBJ2-1; clone size: once; V gene: TRBV9; CDR3 DNA: TGTGCCAGCACCCGACCGGCGGGTAATGAGCAGTTCTTC; CDR3 protein: CASTRPAGNEQFF
D gene: -; J gene: TRBJ2-6; clone size: -; V gene: TRBV5-6; CDR3 DNA: TGTGCCAGCAGCTTTGCCGGGTCCAGACTCTCTGGGGCCAACGTCCTGACTTTC; CDR3 protein: CASSFAGSRLSGANVLTF
D gene: TRBD2; J gene: TRBJ2-1; clone size: once; V gene: TRBV14; CDR3 DNA: TGTGCCAGCAGCTTTTTCACTACGGCGGGAGATGGGCAGTTCTTC; CDR3 protein: CASSFFTTAGDGQFF
D gene: -; J gene: TRBJ2-1; clone size: -; V gene: TRBV11-2; CDR3 DNA: TGTGCCAGCAGCCCCGGGACCGCCTCCTACAATGAGCAGTTCTTC; CDR3 protein: CASSPGTASYNEQFF
D gene: -; J gene: TRBJ2-7; clone size: -; V gene: TRBV10-3; CDR3 DNA: TGTGCCATCAGTGGGCAGGGCGCTTACGAGCAGTACTTC; CDR3 protein: CAISGQGAYEQYF
D gene: TRBD1; J gene: TRBJ1-2; clone size: -; V gene: TRBV6-4; CDR3 DNA: TGTGCCAGCAGCGAGACAGGGGCCGGAGGCTACACCTTC; CDR3 protein: CASSETGAGGYTF
D gene: TRBD1; J gene: TRBJ2-1; clone size: -; V gene: TRBV6-5; CDR3 DNA: TGTGCCAGCAGGGCCGGGACAGGGGTAAACAATGAGCAGTTCTTC; CDR3 protein: CASRAGTGVNNEQFF
D gene: -; J gene: TRBJ1-4; clone size: -; V gene: TRBV7-9; CDR3 DNA: TGTGCCAGCAGCTTAGGGGAAACAGGGCCCAATGAAAAACTGTTTTTT; CDR3 protein: CASSLGETGPNEKLFF
D gene: TRBD1; J gene: TRBJ1-5; clone size: -; V gene: TRBV5-6; CDR3 DNA: TGTGCCAGCAGCTGGGGGACAGAGATTAGCAATCAGCCCCAGCATTTT; CDR3 protein: CASSWGTEISNQPQHF
D gene: -; J gene: TRBJ1-1; clone size: -; V gene: TRBV4-3; CDR3 DNA: TGCGCCAGCAGCCAAGATGAGGGGGGGAACACTGAAGCTTTCTTT; CDR3 protein: CASSQDEGGNTEAFF
D gene: -; J gene: TRBJ2-7; clone size: once; V gene: TRBV6-1; CDR3 DNA: TGTGCCAGCAGTGAAGCGCAGATCTACGAGCAGTACTTC; CDR3 protein: CASSEAQIYEQYF
D gene: TRBD1; J gene: TRBJ2-5; clone size: -; V gene: TRBV7-3; CDR3 DNA: TGTGCCAGCAGCTCCGTAGGGGGCATCGAGACCCAGTACTTC; CDR3 protein: CASSSVGGIETQYF
D gene: -; J gene: TRBJ2-5; clone size: -; V gene: TRBV4-2; CDR3 DNA: TGTGCCAGCAGCCAAGATAACAGCCAAGAGACCCAGTACTTC; CDR3 protein: CASSQDNSQETQYF
D gene: TRBD2; J gene: TRBJ2-3; clone size: -; V gene: TRBV6-5; CDR3 DNA: TGTGCCAGCAGTAGACTAGCGGACACAGATACGCAGTATTTT; CDR3 protein: CASSRLADTDTQYF